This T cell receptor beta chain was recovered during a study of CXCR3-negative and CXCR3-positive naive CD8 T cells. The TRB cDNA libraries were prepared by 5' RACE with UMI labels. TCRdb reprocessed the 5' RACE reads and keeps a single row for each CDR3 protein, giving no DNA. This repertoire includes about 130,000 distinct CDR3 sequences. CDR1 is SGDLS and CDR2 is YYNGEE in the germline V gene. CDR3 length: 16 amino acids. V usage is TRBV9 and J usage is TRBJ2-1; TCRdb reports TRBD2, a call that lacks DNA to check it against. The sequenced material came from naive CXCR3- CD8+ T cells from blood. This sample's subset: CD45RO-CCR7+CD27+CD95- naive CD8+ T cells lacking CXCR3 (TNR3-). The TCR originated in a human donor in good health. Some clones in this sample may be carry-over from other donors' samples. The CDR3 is CASSPTGLAATNEQFF.